This T cell receptor (beta chain) was captured by sequencing in a study of shared clonotypes between healthy human individuals. It was across several immunoSEQ plates that each subset's genomic DNA was evenly split. The table came from immunoSEQ multiplex PCR; TCRdb's copy has only in-frame clones and leaves some out. The sample lists 2 million to 2.5 million clones, 85% to 95% seen once, with 0.1% to 0.15% in the top ten. Study observations and caveats: Investigators collected only blood, and repertoires in tissues likely differ.

V dropped 3 bases and J dropped 5 bases, with 24 bases sitting between them. Germline CDR1 and CDR2: MDHEN and SYDVKM. The length of the CDR3 is 18 residues. A word on this clone: What it binds is unknown.

The genes are TRBV28 and TRBJ2-3; TRBD1 is a possible D gene (6 bases). Material: naive CD4+ T cells sorted from blood. Subset defined: CD45RA+ positively selected. The sequence derives from a man younger than 35 in good health. The CDR3: CASSFGMGAKGARDTQYF. As DNA, the CDR3 is TGTGCCAGCAGTTTTGGGATGGGGGCCAAAGGGGCGCGAGATACGCAGTATTTT.